This T cell receptor beta chain was found in a study of T cells after yellow fever vaccination. TCRdb called the 5' RACE reads again in MiXCR, with one record for every CDR3 protein. Of around 530,000 distinct CDR3 sequences detected, 17% appear once; the ten largest clones hold around 15%. This clonotype came up a few times. The CDR3 contains 17 residues. From germline, CDR1 is ENHRY and CDR2 SYGVKD. Trimming cost V 4 bases and J 1 base; bases outside gene matches: 4. The sequences come from PBMCs, collected about 5 days after the first yellow fever vaccination. V gene TRBV10-3 combines with J gene TRBJ2-2; 12 positions agree with TRBD2. The receptor was isolated from a man between 18 and 35 years old who received the YFV17D yellow fever vaccine. The CDR3 sequence: CAISVASGGVNTGELFF. In DNA, the CDR3 is TGTGCCATCAGTGTTGCTAGCGGGGGGGTGAACACCGGGGAGCTGTTTTTT.